This TCR beta chain was observed in a study of blood T cell repertoires in COVID-19 (dated by TCRdb to the early 2020s). Background on the whole study: Collaborator samples came from the United States, Italy and Spain and covered acute and convalescent phases of COVID-19. The material from the prospective study consisted of cDNA or gDNA derived from T cells, B-cell-depleted T cells, or PBMCs. Subjects who had been exposed to COVID-19, were actively infected with it, or had recovered from it provided the deeply sampled blood TCRbeta repertoires that made up the dataset. The repertoires were released in a freely available public database intended as a resource for research on the immune response to SARS-CoV-2. The samples were drawn from the first 160 participants of the ongoing ImmuneRACE study and from 1,254 subjects provided by 6 global collaborators. A de-identified subject ID, COVID-19 status, age in years and sex were almost always included in the sample metadata. HLA class I and class II types, where available, came from metadata supplied by the sample provider rather than from assay-based typing. Broader findings and caveats from the paper: How much clinical and demographic metadata was included differed by source and by participant, and the metadata was provided uncurated.

Counted from cysteine to phenylalanine, this CDR3 has 14 amino acids. Only the CDR3 part of the read is kept: 42 bases, read in frame from the first base. The germline V gene supplies CDR1 SQVTM and CDR2 ANQGSEA. Clipping removes 4 bases from V and 0 bases from J, with 5 as the unmatched junction base count. The collaborating institutions used their own protocols to collect whole blood in K2EDTA tubes. For TCRbeta analysis, collaborators shipped samples in one of three forms: frozen whole blood, isolated PBMCs, or DNA extracted from either of those sample types. TCRbeta CDR3 regions were amplified from genomic DNA by means of the immunoSEQ Assay, a bias-controlled multiplex PCR. The source study handled its data this way. Nucleated cell counts per sample were estimated from amplification of reference gene primers within the assay. Sequence reads were collapsed and filtered to measure the absolute abundance of every unique TCRbeta CDR3 rearrangement. For each sample, productive Simpson clonality was calculated as the square root of Simpson's diversity index across productive rearrangements. What TCRdb holds here is the immuneACCESS table cut down to in-frame rearrangements. Part of the clones is not present; checked against another copy, under half of the missing clones reflect an unresolved V gene, and the others are unexplained. Clone size and V and J calls were adopted from that table, with D and trimming inferred from the DNA. The sample records tens of thousands of clones, around 91% of which are singletons. The ten largest clones represent under 9.5% of the sample.

Turning to this clone: No antigen is known for it. Base qualities are not at hand, and no much larger clone is one base apart.

The chain is encoded by TRBV29-1 joined to TRBJ1-1, with 7 middle bases fitting TRBD1. The sequence derives from a man between 25 and 39 years old with active or convalescent COVID-19. Sequencing used peripheral blood. The CDR3 loop reads CSVGGQTMNTEAFF. The DNA sequence is given as TGCAGCGTTGGGGGACAGACGATGAACACTGAAGCTTTCTTT.